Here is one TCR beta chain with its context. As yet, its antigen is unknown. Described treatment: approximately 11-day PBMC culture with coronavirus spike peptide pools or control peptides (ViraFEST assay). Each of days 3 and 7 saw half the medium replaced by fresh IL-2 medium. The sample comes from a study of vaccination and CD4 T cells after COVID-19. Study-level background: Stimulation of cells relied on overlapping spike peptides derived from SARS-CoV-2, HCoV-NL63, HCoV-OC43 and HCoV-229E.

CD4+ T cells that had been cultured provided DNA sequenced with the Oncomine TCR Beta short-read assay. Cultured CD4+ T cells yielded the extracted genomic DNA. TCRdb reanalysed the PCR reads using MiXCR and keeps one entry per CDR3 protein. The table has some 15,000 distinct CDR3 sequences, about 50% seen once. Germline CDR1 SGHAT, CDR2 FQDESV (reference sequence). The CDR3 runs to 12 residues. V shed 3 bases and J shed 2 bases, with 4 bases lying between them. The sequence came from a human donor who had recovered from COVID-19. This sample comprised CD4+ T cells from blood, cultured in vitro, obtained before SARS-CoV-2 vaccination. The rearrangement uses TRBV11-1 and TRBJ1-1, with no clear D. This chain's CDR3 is CASSLDNTEAFF. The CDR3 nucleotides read TGTGCCAGCAGCTTGGACAACACTGAAGCTTTCTTT.